Shown below are 7 T cell receptor beta chains from a single sample sequenced in a study of T-cell memory formation after mild COVID-19 (TCRdb year 2021). Library prep was done by 5' RACE. Instrument used: Illumina NovaSeq 6000. TCRdb trimmed public reads at Q25 via fastp, called clones via MiXCR and kept in-frame beta chains. Identical CDR3 protein sequences are pooled into one entry, listed with their most common genes and DNA. The sample has 150,000 or so distinct CDR3 sequences on record, 11% of them singletons. Of the sample, approximately 3.8% is held by the ten largest clones. The sequenced sample consisted of PBMCs or a T cell subset sorted from them (not recorded which). The receptors were sampled from a man aged 18-30 years who had mild COVID-19 (a few samples of this study predate the infection). The sample titles of this study are shuffled in the database, so cell type and time point are left out; the donor was told from shared clones.

This clonotype appeared a few times. CDR3 DNA sequence: TGTGCCAGCGTAGGGTCCCGGACAACTCTCGCCTACGAGCAGTACGTC. This sequence encodes CASVGSRTTLAYEQYV. The chain is built from TRBV6-9 and TRBJ2-7; D possibly corresponds to TRBD1 (5 bases). Per the germline V gene, CDR1 is MNHGY and CDR2 is SVAAGI. This CDR3 comprises 16 residues. Trimming cost V 8 bases and J 2 bases, with 22 bases left between them.

This clonotype has only a few counts. The CDR3 spells CASMQWGQETQYF. DNA of the CDR3: TGTGCCAGCATGCAGTGGGGGCAAGAGACCCAGTACTTC. The rearrangement links TRBV27 to TRBJ2-5, with D perhaps TRBD1 or TRBD2 (5 bases each). V gave up 7 bases and J gave up 2 bases, with 11 bases separating them. The CDR3 totals 13 residues. Germline V gene sequence: CDR1 MNHEY, CDR2 SMNVEV (reference sequence).

The chain recombines TRBV24-1 with TRBJ2-1, with D possibly TRBD2 on 5 matching bases. Trimming pared 3 bases from V and 4 bases from J, leaving 18 bases between. The CDR3 is made up of 17 amino acids. From germline, CDR1 is KGHDR and CDR2 SFDVKD. CDR3 region: CATSDPTTGRSYNEQFF. Here the CDR3 DNA reads TGTGCCACCAGTGATCCAACTACTGGGAGATCTTACAATGAGCAGTTCTTC.

The chain is built from TRBV4-3 and TRBJ2-3, with 8 positions matching TRBD2. V gave up 0 bases and J gave up 5 bases; unmatched junction bases: 7. The CDR3 has 16 residues. The germline V gene encodes CDR1 LGHNA and CDR2 YSLEER. This CDR3 reads CASSQDPGGVVDTQYF. The CDR3 DNA follows: TGCGCCAGCAGCCAAGATCCCGGGGGGGTGGTAGATACGCAGTATTTT.

This clonotype was seen more than once but under ten times. This chain connects TRBV5-1 to TRBJ1-1; 8 nucleotides match TRBD1. Germline CDR1 and CDR2: SGHRS and YFSETQ. After removal of 0 bases from V and 7 bases from J, the junction contained 8 bases not matched to a gene. This CDR3 is built from 15 residues. CDR3 loop: CASSLETGVYLEAFF. The CDR3, as DNA: TGCGCCAGCAGCTTGGAGACAGGGGTCTACCTTGAAGCTTTCTTT.

This clonotype has a handful of counts. The chain links TRBV30 to TRBJ2-1; TRBD2 aligns across 8 bases. The CDR3 is 14 amino acids. With 2 bases clipped from V and 5 bases from J, the junction kept 5 bases outside the gene matches. From germline, CDR1 is GTSNPN and CDR2 SVGIG (reference sequence). Here the CDR3 DNA reads TGTGCCTGGAGTATTGGACTAGCTCACAATGAGCAGTTCTTC. It codes for CAWSIGLAHNEQFF.

This sequence joins TRBV19 and TRBJ1-5, with TRBD1 matching 10 bases. J gave up 7 bases and V 10 bases, and 10 bases lay outside the gene matches. Germline values: CDR1 LNHDA, CDR2 SQIVND (reference sequence). The CDR3 loop spans 14 amino acids. CDR3 in DNA: TGTGCCACCCAAGCAGGGACAGGGGACCAGCCCCAGCATTTT. Protein sequence: CATQAGTGDQPQHF. The full variable domain, rest sourced from reference TRBV19 and TRBJ1-5, is DGGITQSPKYLFRKEGQNVTLSCEQNLNHDAMYWYRQDPGQGLRLIYYSQIVNDFQKGDIAEGYSVSREKKESFPLTVTSAQKNPTAFYLCATQAGTGDQPQHFGDGTRLSIL.